A single sample is the source of the 29 T cell receptor beta chains below, sequenced in a study of cytomegalovirus exposure and HLA in healthy donors. Method: immunoSEQ multiplex PCR; TCRdb's copy keeps in-frame clones and lacks some. The sample lists about 160,000 clones, approximately 87% occurring once. Material for sequencing was PBMCs. Source of these receptors: a woman aged 30 to 39 in good health and CMV-seronegative.

This clone was seen only once. This sequence joins TRBV4-2 and TRBJ2-1; 11 bases fit TRBD2. CDR3 length: 17 residues. Germline loops: CDR1 LGHNA, CDR2 YNFKEQ. V lost 0 bases to trimming and J lost 8 bases; unmatched junction nucleotides: 9. CDR3 sequence (DNA): TGTGCCAGCAGCCAAGATCTGGCACTAGCGGGAGCCCATGAGCAGTTCTTC. Its translation: CASSQDLALAGAHEQFF.

This chain joins TRBV6-5 and TRBJ1-3, with D possibly being TRBD1 (6 bases). The CDR3 covers 16 residues. The germline V and J ends were trimmed by 0 bases and 4 bases, with 13 bases remaining between them. Germline values: CDR1 MNHEY, CDR2 SVGAGI. The CDR3 spells CASSYSSGGAGNTIYF. The DNA for the CDR3 is TGTGCCAGCAGTTACTCGAGCGGGGGCGCGGGAAACACCATATATTTT.

The chain has TRBV27 and TRBJ1-2, with D maybe TRBD1 (5 bases). From germline, CDR1 is MNHEY and CDR2 SMNVEV (reference sequence). The V end lost 3 bases, the J end lost 4 bases, and 9 bases lay between the germline ends. This CDR3 region has 13 residues. In nucleotides, the CDR3 is TGTGCCAGCAGTTTCAGGGAGTCCTATGGCTACACCTTC. The encoded protein is CASSFRESYGYTF.

This rearrangement joins TRBV7-2 to TRBJ1-4; no firm D call. The CDR3 loop spans 15 amino acids. Germline V gene sequence: CDR1 SGHTA, CDR2 FQGNSA. The V end lost 1 base, the J end lost 8 bases, and 14 bases lay between the germline ends. CDR3 nucleotides: TGTGCCAGCAGCTTAGAGTACGGTTTTGGCGAAAAACTGTTTTTT. The encoded protein is CASSLEYGFGEKLFF.

V usage is TRBV29-1 and J usage is TRBJ1-1; 8 bases are a match to TRBD1. The length of the CDR3 is 14 residues. Germline CDR1 SQVTM, CDR2 ANQGSEA. The junction had 5 bases not matched to a gene; V was cut back by 4 bases and J by 1 base. The CDR3: CSVGYGQGNTEAFF. CDR3 in DNA: TGCAGCGTTGGGTACGGACAGGGGAACACTGAAGCTTTCTTT.

The gene calls are TRBV6-5 and TRBJ2-1; no definite D call. The V gene lost 6 bases and the J gene lost 0 bases, with 9 bases spanning the gap. The CDR3 contains 14 residues. The V gene's germline CDR1 is MNHEY and CDR2 SVGAGI. This CDR3 is CASRDASSYNEQFF. CDR3 nucleotides: TGTGCCAGCAGGGACGCCAGCTCCTACAATGAGCAGTTCTTC.

This sequence joins TRBV6-1 and TRBJ2-7; no clear D. Trimming took off 3 bases at V and 5 bases at J, with 8 bases between the two ends. The germline V gene encodes CDR1 MNHNS and CDR2 SASEGT. CDR3 length: 12 residues. CDR3 sequence reads: CASSEGIDEQYF. The CDR3 DNA reads TGTGCCAGCAGTGAGGGAATTGACGAGCAGTACTTC.

The chain recombines TRBV9 with TRBJ2-1, with 10 bases identical to TRBD2. This CDR3 comprises 18 residues. J lost 6 bases, V lost 0 bases, and 12 bases had no gene match. Germline V CDR1 and CDR2: SGDLS, YYNGEE. CDR3 amino acids: CASSVGLSASGGFNEQFF. Written as DNA, the CDR3 is TGTGCCAGCAGCGTAGGGCTTTCGGCTAGCGGGGGTTTCAATGAGCAGTTCTTC.

The genes are TRBV25-1 and TRBJ2-7; 8 nucleotides line up with TRBD1. CDR1 MGHDK and CDR2 SYGVNS come from the germline V gene. This CDR3 region has 16 residues. The V and J ends lost 2 bases and 0 bases, in that order; junction bases with no gene match: 6. The CDR3, as DNA: TGTGCCAGCAGTGAAACAGGGGGAAAGACCTCCTACGAGCAGTACTTC. Translation gives CASSETGGKTSYEQYF.

The CDR3: CASVPSGSYEQYF. The CDR3 nucleotides read TGTGCCAGCGTCCCTAGCGGATCCTACGAGCAGTACTTC. This chain links TRBV7-9 with TRBJ2-7, with 7 bases identical to TRBD2. V was pared by 8 bases and J by 1 base, with 5 bases of the junction left unmatched. Germline V gives CDR1 SEHNR, CDR2 FQNEAQ (reference sequence). The CDR3 is made up of 13 amino acids.

The rearrangement joins TRBV7-9 to TRBJ2-3, with D unclear. V shed 5 bases and J shed 1 base, with 13 bases lying between them. CDR1 and CDR2 (germline): SEHNR, FQNEAQ (reference sequence). This CDR3 has 15 residues. The CDR3 nucleotides are TGTGCCAGCAGCCTTCTTAGGCAGGGCACAGATACGCAGTATTTT. Amino acid sequence: CASSLLRQGTDTQYF.

The V call is TRBV4-2, the J call TRBJ2-2, with 10 bases lining up with TRBD2. There are 16 residues in the CDR3. The trim removed 7 bases at V and 6 bases at J, leaving 11 bases unmatched. CDR1 and CDR2 from the germline V gene are LGHNA and YNFKEQ. The chain's CDR3 is CASNIDPSGSAGELFF. As DNA, the CDR3 is TGTGCCAGCAACATAGACCCTAGCGGGAGTGCCGGGGAGCTGTTTTTT.

The CDR3 loop reads CASSFASGDGNTIYF. CDR3 in DNA: TGTGCCAGCAGCTTTGCGTCAGGGGATGGAAACACCATATATTTT. The J gene is TRBJ1-3, the V gene TRBV7-2; D might be TRBD1 (6 bases). The CDR3 has 15 amino acids. Germline V gives CDR1 SGHTA, CDR2 FQGNSA. V was cut by 3 bases and J by 3 bases, with 12 bases left in between. The variable domain in full, completed from reference TRBV7-2 and TRBJ1-3, reads GAGVSQSPSNKVTEKGKDVELRCDPISGHTALYWYRQSLGQGLEFLIYFQGNSAPDKSGLPSDRFSAERTGGSVSTLTIQRTQQEDSAVYLCASSFASGDGNTIYFGEGSWLTVV.

The chain carries TRBV18 and TRBJ1-2; 10 bases fit TRBD1. CDR3 length: 17 residues. V dropped 1 base and J dropped 6; count of bases not matched to a gene: 11. Looked up from germline, CDR1 is KGHSH and CDR2 is LQKENI. CDR3 sequence reads: CASSPQSRQGARNGYTF. In DNA, the CDR3 is TGTGCCAGCTCACCACAAAGCCGACAGGGGGCAAGGAATGGCTACACCTTC.

V usage is TRBV5-1 and J usage is TRBJ2-5, with D possibly matching TRBD1 (5 bases). There are 13 residues in the CDR3. V dropped 0 bases and J dropped 4 bases, with 7 bases sitting between them. Germline CDR1 reads SGHRS; CDR2 reads YFSETQ. CDR3 residues: CASSLGQGETQYF. The CDR3 nucleotides read TGCGCCAGCAGCTTGGGGCAGGGAGAGACCCAGTACTTC.

This clone was seen just once. Other DNA variants within this sample encode the same CDR3. The chain employs TRBV4-3 and TRBJ2-7; 11 positions agree with TRBD1. Trimming took 3 bases from V and 4 from J; bases not matched to a gene: 5. CDR1 is LGHNA, CDR2 YSLEER, per germline. The CDR3 extends over 15 amino acids. The CDR3 nucleotides are TGCGCCAGCAGCCAGGGGACAGGGGGGGCTTACGAGCAGTACTTC. It yields the protein CASSQGTGGAYEQYF.

The CDR3 is CASSFRQGAYGYTF. The CDR3 DNA sequence: TGTGCCAGCAGTTTCCGACAGGGGGCGTATGGCTACACCTTC. The chain is built from TRBV27 and TRBJ1-2; the match to TRBD1 covers 10 bases. After removal of 3 bases from V and 5 bases from J, the junction contained 3 bases not matched to a gene. The germline V gene has CDR1 MNHEY and CDR2 SMNVEV (reference sequence). CDR3 length equals 14 residues.

A single count supports this clone. The rearrangement joins TRBV5-5 to TRBJ2-3; 7 bases are a match to TRBD2. This CDR3 region has 14 residues. The germline CDR1 and CDR2 sequences are SGHKS and YYEKEE (reference sequence). The V and J ends lost 2 bases and 4 bases, in that order; junction bases with no gene match: 4. This CDR3 reads CASSFAGEADTQYF. The CDR3 nucleotides read TGTGCCAGCAGCTTTGCGGGAGAGGCAGATACGCAGTATTTT.

The rearrangement uses TRBV28 and TRBJ1-3; D unclear. The CDR3 has 16 residues. Germline V gives CDR1 MDHEN, CDR2 SYDVKM. V gave up 3 bases and J gave up 0 bases, with 12 bases separating them. The CDR3 loop reads CASSFPQESSGNTIYF. The CDR3 nucleotides are TGTGCCAGCAGTTTTCCCCAGGAGAGCTCTGGAAACACCATATATTTT. The variable domain in full, with the rest retrieved from reference TRBV28 and TRBJ1-3, is DVKVTQSSRYLVKRTGEKVFLECVQDMDHENMFWYRQDPGLGLRLIYFSYDVKMKEKGDIPEGYSVSREKKERFSLILESASTNQTSMYLCASSFPQESSGNTIYFGEGSWLTVV.

V usage is TRBV10-2 and J usage is TRBJ1-6, with no clear D. Germline CDR1 is WSHSY and CDR2 is SAAADI. Trimming took off 6 bases at V and 0 bases at J, with 9 bases between the two ends. The CDR3 has 15 residues. CDR3 protein: CASRAGSSYNSPLHF. The CDR3 DNA follows: TGCGCCAGCAGGGCGGGGAGCTCCTATAATTCACCCCTCCACTTT.

This chain joins TRBV7-6 and TRBJ2-3, with 10 bases that match TRBD2. The CDR3 is made up of 16 amino acids. The V segment lost 0 bases and the J segment 1 base; nucleotides outside the gene matches: 1. Germline CDR1 reads SGHVS; CDR2 reads FNYEAQ. CDR3 sequence: CASSLALAGGTDTQYF. CDR3 coding DNA: TGTGCCAGCAGCTTAGCCCTAGCGGGGGGCACAGATACGCAGTATTTT.

This chain joins TRBV11-2 and TRBJ1-4; D possibly corresponds to TRBD1 (6 bases). This CDR3 region has 13 residues. Germline CDR1 SGHAT, CDR2 FQNNGV. Trimming shortened V by 8 bases and J by 5 bases, and 12 bases separated the two germline ends. The CDR3 is CASRGGSNEKLFF. For the CDR3, the DNA is TGTGCCAGCCGGGGGGGCTCCAATGAAAAACTGTTTTTT.

The genes are TRBV28 and TRBJ1-1; the D is unclear. V dropped 3 bases and J dropped 6 bases, with 8 bases sitting between them. In germline, CDR1 is MDHEN, CDR2 SYDVKM. The CDR3 is 12 residues long. In DNA, the CDR3 is TGTGCCAGCAGTTTTGATTCTTCTGAAGCTTTCTTT. Encoded protein: CASSFDSSEAFF.

This clone occurred once. One end of the junction is discordant with germline, which a read error may explain. V is TRBV4-3 and J is TRBJ2-7; tentative D call: TRBD2 (5 bases). Germline CDR1 and CDR2: LGHNA and YSLEER. This CDR3 region has 14 residues. CDR3 DNA sequence: TGCGCCAGCAGCCAAGTTCGGAGGTCCTTCGAGCAGTACTTC. Its translation: CASSQVRRSFEQYF.

The table lists this clone with a few counts. V gene TRBV28 combines with J gene TRBJ2-2; the match to TRBD1 covers 7 bases. Germline lookup yields CDR1 MDHEN and CDR2 SYDVKM. CDR3 size: 13 residues. V shed 6 bases and J 6 bases; nucleotides not matched to a gene: 4. The CDR3 spells CASRSGTAGELFF. Here the CDR3 DNA reads TGTGCCAGCAGATCAGGGACAGCCGGGGAGCTGTTTTTT.

V and J are TRBV7-2 and TRBJ2-7; TRBD1 matches 7 bases. CDR1 is SGHTA, CDR2 FQGNSA, per germline. V gave up 0 bases and J gave up 4 bases; unmatched junction bases: 0. The CDR3 totals 13 residues. The CDR3 reads CASSLARGYEQYF. The CDR3 DNA follows: TGTGCCAGCAGCTTAGCCAGGGGGTACGAGCAGTACTTC.

V and J are TRBV2 and TRBJ2-7; 7 nucleotides line up with TRBD2. This CDR3 is 14 amino acids long. V was pared by 4 bases and J by 2 bases, with 5 bases of the junction left unmatched. Germline values: CDR1 SNHLY, CDR2 FYNNEI. The CDR3 DNA reads TGTGCCAGCAGTGCTATGGGGGGGGCCTACGAGCAGTACTTC. Translating gives CASSAMGGAYEQYF.

The chain carries TRBV4-1 and TRBJ2-2; D gene ambiguous. V lost 4 bases, J lost 1 base, and 7 bases lay in between. Germline assignment: CDR1 MGHRA and CDR2 YSYEKL. The CDR3 extends over 14 amino acids. The CDR3 bases are TGCGCCAGCAGCCTTTGGTTGAACACCGGGGAGCTGTTTTTT. Residues: CASSLWLNTGELFF.

This rearrangement joins TRBV19 to TRBJ1-6, with TRBD1 matching over 7 bases. The CDR3 extends over 13 amino acids. V lost 5 bases, J lost 7 bases, and 2 bases stayed unmatched. Germline lookup yields CDR1 LNHDA and CDR2 SQIVND (reference sequence). The CDR3 protein is CASSAGQNSPLHF. The CDR3 nucleotides are TGTGCCAGTAGTGCGGGACAGAATTCACCCCTCCACTTT.